This is a list of T cell receptor beta chains from one sample in a study of T cell responses to AZD1222 COVID-19 vaccine. Produced via immunoSEQ multiplex PCR; TCRdb's table is partial and in-frame only. The sample has roughly 120,000 clones, about 90% seen once; the top ten hold about 4.5%. Sample: peripheral blood, taken 28 days after the second AZD1222 dose. The receptors shown here come from an adult who received the AZD1222 COVID-19 vaccine. Each CDR3 is given with its conserved first and last residue.

j_gene | v_gene | CDR3aa
TRBJ2-1 | TRBV7-2 | CASFLAASSYNEQFF
TRBJ1-2 | TRBV19 | CASTAWDREGYGYTF
TRBJ2-1 | TRBV7-2 | CASSLSGGIYNEQFF
TRBJ1-5 | TRBV25-1 | CAAGDNQPQHF
TRBJ1-5 | TRBV5-6 | CASSSGAISNQPQHF
TRBJ2-7 | TRBV24-1 | CATSENSGRSYEQYF
TRBJ1-1 | TRBV3-1/TRBV3-2 | CASSRLTGRAEAFF
TRBJ2-1 | TRBV7-3 | CASSSPIGGGGPVFDEQFF
TRBJ2-4 | TRBV19 | CASKELGGSKNIQYF
TRBJ2-7 | TRBV12-3/TRBV12-4 | CARDTSGRREQYF
TRBJ1-4 | TRBV27 | CASRVRGTGGQQSEKLFF
TRBJ1-2 | TRBV5-1 | CASSSRDPTDGYTF
TRBJ2-3 | TRBV4-2 | CASSQETPGQGTDTQYF
TRBJ2-3 | TRBV2 | CASSGFGSTDTQYF
TRBJ1-2 | TRBV10-3 | CAISDTTGFGYTF
TRBJ1-1 | TRBV27 | CASRPGQRWTEAFF
TRBJ2-7 | TRBV13 | CASSLSGRLAYEQYF
TRBJ2-7 | TRBV7-3 | CASSLSGDRGYEQYF
TRBJ1-1 | TRBV30 | CAWSVLGGEAFF
TRBJ1-2 | TRBV4-2 | CASSQRTDFSNYGYTF
TRBJ2-7 | TRBV6-6 | CASSSGTSGRVYEQYF
TRBJ2-5 | TRBV30 | CAWKRDRGETQYF
TRBJ2-1 | TRBV24-1 | CATSDPRQIYNEQFF
TRBJ2-7 | TRBV18 | CASSPGREGYEQYF
TRBJ1-1 | TRBV29-1 | CSVAFRNTEAFF
TRBJ1-6 | TRBV25-1 | CASSESGYNSPLHF
TRBJ2-6 | TRBV5-6 | CASSLRKGQGSGANVLTF